Each of the 21 T cell receptor beta chains below was sequenced from the same sample in a study of cytomegalovirus exposure and HLA in healthy donors. Measured with immunoSEQ multiplex PCR; TCRdb has only the in-frame clones, and not every one. The sample lists approximately 98,000 clones, around 95% seen once, with approximately 0.67% in the top ten. The sample was PBMCs. The receptors shown here come from a woman aged 18 to 35 in good health and CMV-seronegative.

Only one count was recorded for this clone. The J gene is TRBJ1-4, the V gene TRBV7-9; TRBD1 aligns across 9 bases. With V trimmed by 3 bases and J by 7 bases, 3 bases remained unmatched. The CDR3 contains 14 residues. The germline CDR1 and CDR2 sequences are SEHNR and FQNEAQ (reference sequence). CDR3 region: CASSFGTGTEKLFF. The CDR3, as DNA: TGTGCCAGCAGCTTTGGGACAGGGACTGAAAAACTGTTTTTT.

The V and J genes are TRBV7-2 and TRBJ1-1; no clear D. V shed 1 base and J shed 0 bases, with 6 bases lying between them. This CDR3 contains 14 residues. Per germline, CDR1 SGHTA and CDR2 FQGNSA. CDR3 protein: CASSLDLLNTEAFF. The CDR3 bases are TGTGCCAGCAGCTTAGATCTCTTGAACACTGAAGCTTTCTTT. Drawing the rest from reference TRBV7-2 and TRBJ1-1, the complete variable domain is GAGVSQSPSNKVTEKGKDVELRCDPISGHTALYWYRQSLGQGLEFLIYFQGNSAPDKSGLPSDRFSAERTGGSVSTLTIQRTQQEDSAVYLCASSLDLLNTEAFFGQGTRLTVV.

The V gene is TRBV19, the J gene TRBJ2-1, with 9 bases lining up with TRBD2. Germline CDR1 reads LNHDA; CDR2 reads SQIVND (reference sequence). CDR3 length: 14 amino acids. With 4 bases clipped from V and 4 bases from J, the junction kept 2 bases outside the gene matches. The CDR3 here is CASSTTSGYNEQFF. For the CDR3, the DNA is TGTGCCAGTAGTACTACTAGCGGGTACAATGAGCAGTTCTTC.

This clone was seen a handful of times. The chain uses TRBV12-5 and TRBJ1-1; weak D call: TRBD1 (5 bases). Trimming took 8 bases from V and 5 from J, leaving 12 bases between them. This CDR3 comprises 12 residues. Germline V gives CDR1 LGHNT, CDR2 FRNRAP. The CDR3 DNA reads as TGTGCTAGTTCCGGGGGTTGGACTGAAGCTTTCTTT. Translating it yields CASSGGWTEAFF.

The chain recombines TRBV6-5 with TRBJ2-1, with 12 positions matching TRBD1. This CDR3 has 16 amino acids. CDR1 MNHEY and CDR2 SVGAGI come from the germline V gene. Trimming removed 2 bases from V and 9 bases from J; junction bases left unmatched: 8. CDR3 sequence reads: CASSYGTGGRRAEQFF. The CDR3 nucleotides read TGTGCCAGCAGTTACGGGACAGGGGGCCGGAGGGCTGAGCAGTTCTTC.

In the case of this clone: Other DNA sequences within the sample encode an identical CDR3. The CDR3 spells CASMSPGENTEAFF. The CDR3 coding sequence is TGTGCCAGCATGTCCCCAGGGGAGAACACTGAAGCTTTCTTT. The V and J genes are TRBV27 and TRBJ1-1; D possibly corresponds to TRBD1 (6 bases). Per the germline V gene, CDR1 is MNHEY and CDR2 is SMNVEV (reference sequence). The V and J ends lost 7 bases and 1 base respectively, with 13 bases between them. The CDR3 sequence is 14 residues long.

The V call is TRBV6-6, the J call TRBJ1-2; TRBD1 matches 8 bases. The CDR3 extends over 13 amino acids. In germline, CDR1 is MNHNY, CDR2 SVGAGI (reference sequence). The ends lost 6 bases at V and 5 bases at J; junction bases unmatched: 5. In DNA form, the CDR3 reads TGTGCCAGCAGCCCGACAGGGGAGTATGGCTACACCTTC. This encodes CASSPTGEYGYTF.

The chain has TRBV4-2 and TRBJ1-1, with D uncertain. This CDR3 has 12 amino acids. Between the trimmed V and J ends, which lost 4 bases and 7 bases, there was a span of 10 bases. Germline V gene lookup returns CDR1 LGHNA and CDR2 YNFKEQ. In DNA form, the CDR3 reads TGTGCCAGCAGCCCGGACTTGAGTGAAGCTTTCTTT. Amino acid sequence: CASSPDLSEAFF.

The chain joins TRBV30 to TRBJ2-7, with TRBD1 matching 7 bases. The CDR3 contains 13 residues. J gave up 0 bases and V 5 bases, and 4 bases lay outside the gene matches. Germline V gives CDR1 GTSNPN, CDR2 SVGIG (reference sequence). CDR3 coding DNA: TGTGCCTGGGAGAGGGGGCTCTCCTACGAGCAGTACTTC. This sequence encodes CAWERGLSYEQYF.

The chain has TRBV30 and TRBJ2-7; the D gene is possibly TRBD2 (5 bases). The CDR3 length is 13 residues. The V and J ends lost 7 bases and 0 bases respectively, with 13 bases between them. Germline assignment: CDR1 GTSNPN and CDR2 SVGIG (reference sequence). CDR3 sequence (DNA): TGTGCCTTCTCACCCGGGGTCTCCTACGAGCAGTACTTC. Protein product: CAFSPGVSYEQYF.

Here the CDR3 reads CASSLAQAHTEAFF. The CDR3 DNA sequence: TGCGCCAGCAGCTTGGCTCAGGCCCACACTGAAGCTTTCTTT. This chain connects TRBV5-1 to TRBJ1-1; D is ambiguous. CDR1 is SGHRS and CDR2 is YFSETQ in the germline V gene. Deletions cut 0 bases from V and 3 bases from J, with 9 bases between. The CDR3 loop spans 14 amino acids.

This sequence joins TRBV10-3 and TRBJ2-7; 7 bases map to TRBD1. The CDR3 length is 16 residues. Germline loops: CDR1 ENHRY, CDR2 SYGVKD. Unmatched junction bases numbered 7, after V lost 2 bases and J lost 0 bases. In nucleotides, the CDR3 is TGTGCCATCAGTGAGGGGGACAGAACAAGCTCCTACGAGCAGTACTTC. It yields the protein CAISEGDRTSSYEQYF.

This chain links TRBV2 with TRBJ1-1; 8 positions match TRBD1. V lost 1 base to trimming and J lost 2 bases; unmatched junction nucleotides: 3. Germline values: CDR1 SNHLY, CDR2 FYNNEI. This CDR3 is 15 amino acids long. CDR3 coding DNA: TGTGCCAGCAGTGAAGGGGACAGGATCAACACTGAAGCTTTCTTT. Protein: CASSEGDRINTEAFF.

About this clone itself: The sample contains more than one DNA sequence encoding this CDR3. The V call is TRBV27, the J call TRBJ2-7; D may be TRBD2 (7 bases). V shed 5 bases and J shed 4 bases, with 18 bases lying between them. The germline CDR1 and CDR2 sequences are MNHEY and SMNVEV (reference sequence). There are 15 residues in the CDR3. The CDR3 DNA reads as TGTGCCAGCAGTCTAAAAGGGGGGGGGCTATACGAGCAGTACTTC. This sequence encodes CASSLKGGGLYEQYF.

The chain couples TRBV7-2 to TRBJ2-1; possibly TRBD2 for D (5 bases). V lost 4 bases to trimming and J lost 6 bases, with 13 bases between them. Germline CDR1 and CDR2: SGHTA and FQGNSA. The CDR3 is 14 amino acids. CDR3 loop: CASSSRFGGNEQFF. CDR3 nucleotide sequence: TGTGCCAGCAGCTCCAGGTTTGGAGGCAATGAGCAGTTCTTC.

The rearrangement links TRBV7-3 to TRBJ2-2; perhaps TRBD2 as D (7 bases). The ends were cut back, 0 bases at V and 6 bases at J, with 8 bases in the middle. CDR1 and CDR2 from the germline V gene are SGHTA and FQGTGA. The CDR3 runs to 14 residues. The CDR3 DNA follows: TGTGCCAGCAGCTTAACAGGGGGGGCCGGGGAGCTGTTTTTT. This codes for CASSLTGGAGELFF.

The chain joins TRBV6-5 to TRBJ1-1; D may be TRBD1 (6 bases). Looked up from germline, CDR1 is MNHEY and CDR2 is SVGAGI. The ends were cut back, 8 bases at V and 9 bases at J, with 10 bases in the middle. The CDR3 length is 10 residues. CDR3 amino acids: CASPQGKAFF. In nucleotides, the CDR3 is TGTGCCAGCCCACAGGGAAAAGCTTTCTTT.

The rearrangement links TRBV6-6 to TRBJ2-3; D possibly corresponds to TRBD2 (7 bases). The CDR3 is made up of 15 amino acids. The germline gives CDR1 MNHNY, CDR2 SVGAGI (reference sequence). The V end lost 8 bases, the J end lost 2 bases, and 17 bases lay between the germline ends. The CDR3 loop is CASWGAGVFTDTQYF. CDR3 nucleotides: TGTGCCAGCTGGGGGGCGGGGGTGTTCACAGATACGCAGTATTTT.

CDR3 nucleotides: TGCGCCAGCAGCCAAGATCCTAATGGGCCCTATGGCTACACCTTC. Translating it yields CASSQDPNGPYGYTF. This sequence joins TRBV4-1 and TRBJ1-2; D is unresolved. The CDR3 has 15 residues. V was cut by 0 bases and J by 4 bases, with 12 bases left in between. Looked up from germline, CDR1 is MGHRA and CDR2 is YSYEKL.

This chain joins TRBV20-1 and TRBJ1-1; the D is unclear. V gave up 4 bases and J gave up 1 base, with 4 bases separating them. Germline CDR1 is DFQATT and CDR2 is SNEGSKA (reference sequence). The CDR3 is made up of 11 amino acids. CDR3 loop: CSANRNTEAFF. The CDR3 DNA is TGCAGTGCTAACAGGAACACTGAAGCTTTCTTT.

The chain uses TRBV6-5 and TRBJ1-6; the D gene is possibly TRBD1 (6 bases). The CDR3 sequence is 14 residues long. V was cut by 0 bases and J by 9 bases, with 9 bases left in between. CDR1 and CDR2 from the germline V gene are MNHEY and SVGAGI. CDR3 bases: TGTGCCAGCAGTTACTCAGCCAGGGGTTCACCCCTCCACTTT. Its translation: CASSYSARGSPLHF.